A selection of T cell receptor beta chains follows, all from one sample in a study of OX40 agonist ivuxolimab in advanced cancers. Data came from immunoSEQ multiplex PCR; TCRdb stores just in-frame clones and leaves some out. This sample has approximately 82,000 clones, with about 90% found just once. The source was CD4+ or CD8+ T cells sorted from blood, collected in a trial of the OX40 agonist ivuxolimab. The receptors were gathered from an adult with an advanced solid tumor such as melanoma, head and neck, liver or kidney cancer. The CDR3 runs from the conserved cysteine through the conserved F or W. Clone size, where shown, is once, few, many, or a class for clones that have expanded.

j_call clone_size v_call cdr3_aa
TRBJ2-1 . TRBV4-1 CASSQVGLNYNEQFF
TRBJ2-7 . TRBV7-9 CASSLIGEPYEQYF
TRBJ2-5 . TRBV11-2 CASSLLYRGRETQYF
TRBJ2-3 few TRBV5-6 CASSLDRGFTDTQYF
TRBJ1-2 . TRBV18 CASSPDRENGYTF
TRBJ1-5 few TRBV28 CASIRTGYSNQPQHF
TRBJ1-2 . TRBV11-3 CASSLGQGTRSTF
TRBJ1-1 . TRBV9 CASNNPGATEAFF
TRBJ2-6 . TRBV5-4 CASSLGNSGANVLTF
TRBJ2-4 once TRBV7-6 CASSFDRLGIQYF
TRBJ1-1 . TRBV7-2 CASSTQGTANTEAFF
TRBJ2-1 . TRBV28 CASNEDGSYNEQFF
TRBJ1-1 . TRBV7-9 CASSSLFAAQNTEAFF
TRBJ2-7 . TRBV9 CASSFGLAEPYEQYF
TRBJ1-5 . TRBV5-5 CASSFGGNNQPQHF
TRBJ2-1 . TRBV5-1 CASSFPEGSYNEQFF
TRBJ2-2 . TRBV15 CATSRGVNTGELFF
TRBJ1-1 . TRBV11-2 CASTAPGADEAFF
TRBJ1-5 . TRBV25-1 CASSASGQSQPQHF
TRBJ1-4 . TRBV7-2 CASSLTVRNEKLFF
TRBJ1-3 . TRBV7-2 CASSLWGASGNTIYF
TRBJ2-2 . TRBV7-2 CASSPRGSSGKINTGELFF
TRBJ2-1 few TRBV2 CASSLSGGAFNEQFF
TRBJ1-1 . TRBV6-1 CATLRTRTVYTEAFF
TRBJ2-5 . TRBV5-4 CASSRASGETQYF
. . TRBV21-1 CASSQPGLADLPFSYEQYF
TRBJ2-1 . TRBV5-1 CASSLGSPYNEQFF
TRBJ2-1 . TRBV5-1 CASSLVPGLGNEQFF
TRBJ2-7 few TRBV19 CASSIAKFSYEQYF
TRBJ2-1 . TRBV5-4 CASSSPGQGAKEQFF
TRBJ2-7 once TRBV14 CASSRVGYYEQYF
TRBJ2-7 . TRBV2 CASSVGWPYEQYF
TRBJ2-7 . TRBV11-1 CASSRAGSSREQYF
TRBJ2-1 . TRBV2 CASTLSSGAYNEQFF
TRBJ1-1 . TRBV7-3 CASSSGDRGEAFF
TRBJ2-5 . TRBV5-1 CASSLSPVQETQYF
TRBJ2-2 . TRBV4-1 CASSQVGRTSGTTGELFF
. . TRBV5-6 CASSLFGTSEYEQYF
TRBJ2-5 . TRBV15 CATSRDRVWETQYF
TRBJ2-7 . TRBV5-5 CASSLGLVISYEQYF
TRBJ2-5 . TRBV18 CASSGPNQETQYF
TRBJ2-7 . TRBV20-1 CSASSQYEQYF
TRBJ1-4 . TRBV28 CAIRGEKLFF
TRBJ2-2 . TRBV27 CASSPPGQGFLVDTGELFF
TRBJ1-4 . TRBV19 CASTSGEKLFF
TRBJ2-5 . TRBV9 CASSVATSGEETQYF
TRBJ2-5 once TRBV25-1 CASSEGVGGFEETQYF
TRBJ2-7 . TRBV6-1 CASRGGLSSYEQYF
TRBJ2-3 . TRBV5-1 CASSLRSDGTDTQYF
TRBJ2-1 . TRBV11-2 CASSLPWDLDEQFF
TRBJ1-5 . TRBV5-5 CASSYRQINSNQPQHF